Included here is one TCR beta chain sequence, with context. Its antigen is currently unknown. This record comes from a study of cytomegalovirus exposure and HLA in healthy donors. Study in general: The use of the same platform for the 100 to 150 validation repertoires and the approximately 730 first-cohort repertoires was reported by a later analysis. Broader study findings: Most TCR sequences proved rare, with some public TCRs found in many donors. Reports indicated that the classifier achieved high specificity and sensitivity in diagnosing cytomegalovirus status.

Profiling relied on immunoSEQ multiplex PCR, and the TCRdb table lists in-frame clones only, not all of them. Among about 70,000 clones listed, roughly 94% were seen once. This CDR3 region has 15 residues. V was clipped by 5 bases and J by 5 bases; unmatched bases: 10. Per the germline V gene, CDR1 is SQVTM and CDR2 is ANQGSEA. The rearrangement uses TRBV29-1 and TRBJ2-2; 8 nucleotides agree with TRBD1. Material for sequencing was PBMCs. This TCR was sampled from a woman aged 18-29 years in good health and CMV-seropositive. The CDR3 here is CSVQVGTGKTGELFF. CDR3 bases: TGCAGCGTTCAAGTAGGGACAGGAAAAACCGGGGAGCTGTTTTTT.